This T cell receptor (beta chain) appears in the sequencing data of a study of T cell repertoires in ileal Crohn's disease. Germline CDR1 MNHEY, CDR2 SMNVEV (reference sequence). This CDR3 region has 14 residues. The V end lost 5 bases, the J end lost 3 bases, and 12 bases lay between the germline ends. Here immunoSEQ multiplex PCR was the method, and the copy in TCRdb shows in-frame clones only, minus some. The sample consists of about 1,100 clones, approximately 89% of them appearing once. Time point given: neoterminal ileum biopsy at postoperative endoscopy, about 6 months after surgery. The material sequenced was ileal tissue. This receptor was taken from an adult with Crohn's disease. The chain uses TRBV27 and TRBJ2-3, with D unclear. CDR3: CASSPVELTDTQYF. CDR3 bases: TGTGCCAGCAGTCCTGTCGAACTTACAGATACGCAGTATTTT.